A single sample gave rise to the 2 T cell receptor beta chains below, sequenced in a study of cytomegalovirus exposure and HLA in healthy donors. TCRdb's table, derived via immunoSEQ multiplex PCR, lists solely in-frame clones and lacks some. The sample lists around 220,000 clones; over 70% were seen once. Sequenced material: PBMCs. All receptors derive from a woman aged 25 to 39 in good health and CMV-seropositive.

The chain joins TRBV27 to TRBJ2-7, with a possible D match to TRBD2 (7 bases). Trimming took off 8 bases at V and 6 bases at J, with 20 bases between the two ends. This CDR3 spans 14 amino acids. Germline loops: CDR1 MNHEY, CDR2 SMNVEV (reference sequence). The DNA of the CDR3 is TGTGCCAGCTCCTATGGGGGGGGGCAGGGCGAGCAGTACTTC. It yields the protein CASSYGGGQGEQYF.

V and J are TRBV4-1 and TRBJ2-7, with D perhaps TRBD1 (6 bases). Germline V lookup: CDR1 MGHRA, CDR2 YSYEKL. The CDR3 runs to 15 residues. V was pared by 0 bases and J by 3 bases, with 12 bases between. The CDR3, as DNA: TGCGCCAGCAGCCAAGATCGAGGGACAAACTACGAGCAGTACTTC. Encoded protein: CASSQDRGTNYEQYF.